What follows are 27 T cell receptor beta chains derived from one specimen sequenced in a study of blood T cell repertoires in COVID-19. Assay: immunoSEQ multiplex PCR; the TCRdb copy retains only in-frame clones and omits some. The data hold around 78,000 clones, with around 76% observed a single time. Sequenced input: peripheral blood. These receptors came from a human donor in a cohort sampled during active COVID-19.

This chain joins TRBV5-6 and TRBJ1-2; the match to TRBD1 covers 7 bases. The CDR3 length is 16 residues. From germline, CDR1 is SGHDT and CDR2 YYEEEE. J gave up 5 bases and V 2 bases, and 12 bases lay outside the gene matches. The CDR3 bases are TGTGCCAGCAGCTTCCGGGACAGACAAAACCTTTATGGCTACACCTTC. This gives the protein CASSFRDRQNLYGYTF.

The chain uses TRBV10-3 and TRBJ2-7; TRBD1 aligns across 8 bases. After removal of 10 bases from V and 5 bases from J, the junction contained 10 bases not matched to a gene. Looked up from germline, CDR1 is ENHRY and CDR2 is SYGVKD. This CDR3 has 13 amino acids. In DNA, the CDR3 is TGTGCCACCAGACAGGGGTTAATCGACGAGCAGTACTTC. Its protein product is CATRQGLIDEQYF.

The chain is built from TRBV5-5 and TRBJ1-1; a weak D match, TRBD1 (5 bases). CDR1 is SGHKS, CDR2 YYEKEE, per germline (reference sequence). The V and J ends lost 3 bases and 5 bases respectively, with 17 bases between them. The CDR3 runs 15 residues. The CDR3 DNA follows: TGTGCCAGCAGCTCCCTAAACACAGGTCTAACTGAAGCTTTCTTT. Residues: CASSSLNTGLTEAFF.

The chain employs TRBV2 and TRBJ1-5; 9 bases fit TRBD1. CDR3 length equals 20 residues. V shed 2 bases and J 1 base; nucleotides not matched to a gene: 15. Looked up from germline, CDR1 is SNHLY and CDR2 is FYNNEI. CDR3 in DNA: TGTGCCAGCAGTGAACAGTACAGGGGGCGCCTTGGGTCCAGCAATCAGCCCCAGCATTTT. Encoded protein: CASSEQYRGRLGSSNQPQHF. Based on the CDR3 plus reference TRBV2 and TRBJ1-5, the full variable domain is EPEVTQTPSHQVTQMGQEVILRCVPISNHLYFYWYRQILGQKVEFLVSFYNNEISEKSEIFDDQFSVERPDGSNFTLKIRSTKLEDSAMYFCASSEQYRGRLGSSNQPQHFGDGTRLSIL.

The chain employs TRBV3-1 (or the pseudogene TRBV3-2) and TRBJ2-7; 8 bases map to TRBD1. Germline assignment: CDR1 LGHDT and CDR2 YNNKEL (reference sequence). Unmatched junction bases numbered 6, after V lost 4 bases and J lost 7 bases. The CDR3 is made up of 13 amino acids. The CDR3, as DNA: TGTGCCAGCAGCCGACAGGACAGGGTTGAGCAGTACTTC. Translating gives CASSRQDRVEQYF.

V is TRBV7-9 and J is TRBJ1-5; TRBD1 might be the D (6 bases). This CDR3 is built from 13 residues. With 5 bases removed from V and 2 bases from J, the gap between germline ends came to 7 bases. Germline assignment: CDR1 SEHNR and CDR2 FQNEAQ (reference sequence). The CDR3 DNA follows: TGTGCCAGCAGCCCAGGGGGCAATCAGCCCCAGCATTTT. Protein sequence: CASSPGGNQPQHF. Looking up the rest from reference TRBV7-9 and TRBJ1-5 gives the full variable domain: DTGVSQNPRHKITKRGQNVTFRCDPISEHNRLYWYRQTLGQGPEFLTYFQNEAQLEKSRLLSDRFSAERPKGSFSTLEIQRTEQGDSAMYLCASSPGGNQPQHFGDGTRLSIL.

V usage is TRBV5-8 and J usage is TRBJ1-5; the D gene is possibly TRBD1 (5 bases). The CDR3 is made up of 15 amino acids. CDR1 is SGHTS and CDR2 is YDEGEE in the germline V gene. Trimming took 0 bases from V and 7 from J, leaving 14 bases between them. CDR3 sequence (DNA): TGTGCCAGCAGCTTGGTGACAGTTGGGATCCAGCCCCAGCATTTT. Translation gives CASSLVTVGIQPQHF.

The chain recombines TRBV11-2 with TRBJ2-7; TRBD1 matches at 8 bases. This CDR3 comprises 14 residues. Germline V gene data show CDR1 as SGHAT and CDR2 as FQNNGV. V lost 5 bases to trimming and J lost 3 bases; unmatched junction nucleotides: 6. The CDR3 DNA reads as TGTGCCAGCAGCCGGACAGGGACCAACTACGAGCAGTACTTC. Encoded protein: CASSRTGTNYEQYF. The full variable domain, in which reference TRBV11-2 and TRBJ2-7 provide the parts outside the CDR3, is EAGVAQSPRYKIIEKRQSVAFWCNPISGHATLYWYQQILGQGPKLLIQFQNNGVVDDSQLPKDRFSAERLKGVDSTLKIQPAKLEDSAVYLCASSRTGTNYEQYFGPGTRLTVT.

As concerns this clone: Other DNA variants within this sample encode the same CDR3. The CDR3 DNA is TGTGCCAGCAGGAGAGACAACAATCAGCCCCAGCATTTT. It yields the protein CASRRDNNQPQHF. V is TRBV2 and J is TRBJ1-5; no definite D call. The CDR3 has 13 residues. CDR1 is SNHLY, CDR2 FYNNEI, per germline. V lost 6 bases and J lost 3, with 9 bases in between. Filled out from reference TRBV2 and TRBJ1-5, the complete variable domain reads EPEVTQTPSHQVTQMGQEVILRCVPISNHLYFYWYRQILGQKVEFLVSFYNNEISEKSEIFDDQFSVERPDGSNFTLKIRSTKLEDSAMYFCASRRDNNQPQHFGDGTRLSIL.

This chain joins TRBV12-3 or TRBV12-4 and TRBJ1-1, with D unresolved. This CDR3 has 13 residues. Trimming removed 5 bases at V and 6 bases at J, with 13 bases between. CDR3 DNA: TGTGCCAGCAGTCCTACAGCTGGCGCTGAAGCTTTCTTT. It yields the protein CASSPTAGAEAFF.

V and J are TRBV7-8 and TRBJ1-2; possible D gene TRBD1, 6 bases. The CDR3 is 15 amino acids. The germline V gene has CDR1 SGHVS and CDR2 FQNEAQ. V was pared by 5 bases and J by 0 bases, with 13 bases between. In nucleotides, the CDR3 is TGTGCCAGCAGCAACGACAGGCCAGCTAACTATGGCTACACCTTC. Protein product: CASSNDRPANYGYTF.

DNA of the CDR3: TGTGCCAGCAGTGAGACTAGCGGGGGATCAACCTACGAGCAGTACTTC. Translating it yields CASSETSGGSTYEQYF. The chain employs TRBV2 and TRBJ2-7, with 12 nucleotides matching TRBD2. The trim removed 3 bases at V and 2 bases at J, leaving 5 bases unmatched. This CDR3 has 16 amino acids. Germline V gene data show CDR1 as SNHLY and CDR2 as FYNNEI.

The chain is built from TRBV13 and TRBJ1-1; a weak D match, TRBD1 (6 bases). This CDR3 has 14 residues. V dropped 4 bases and J dropped 4 bases, with 13 bases sitting between them. CDR1 is PRHDT, CDR2 FYEKMQ, per germline (reference sequence). CDR3 protein: CASSSQGRATEAFF. CDR3 sequence (DNA): TGTGCCAGCAGCTCCCAGGGGAGGGCCACTGAAGCTTTCTTT. Variable domain in full (rest from reference TRBV13 and TRBJ1-1): AAGVIQSPRHLIKEKRETATLKCYPIPRHDTVYWYQQGPGQDPQFLISFYEKMQSDKGSIPDRFSAQQFSDYHSELNMSSLELGDSALYFCASSSQGRATEAFFGQGTRLTVV.

This clone was observed a single time. V and J are TRBV4-2 and TRBJ2-7; the match to TRBD2 covers 11 bases. The germline CDR1 and CDR2 sequences are LGHNA and YNFKEQ. CDR3 length: 16 amino acids. V gave up 4 bases and J gave up 5 bases; unmatched junction bases: 10. This CDR3 reads CASSLSGTSGFDEQYF. The CDR3, as DNA: TGTGCCAGCAGCCTGTCCGGGACTAGCGGTTTCGACGAGCAGTACTTC.

The chain carries TRBV3-1 (or the pseudogene TRBV3-2) and TRBJ2-7, with 11 bases that match TRBD1. CDR1 and CDR2 (germline): LGHDT, YNNKEL (reference sequence). V lost 4 bases and J lost 0; bases outside the gene matches: 2. The CDR3 length is 15 residues. The CDR3 region has the DNA TGTGCCAGCAGCCTAGGGACAGGGGGCTCCTACGAGCAGTACTTC. It yields the protein CASSLGTGGSYEQYF.

The rearrangement joins TRBV9 to TRBJ2-3; D ambiguous. The length of the CDR3 is 14 residues. Germline V lookup: CDR1 SGDLS, CDR2 YYNGEE. V was pared by 0 bases and J by 3 bases, with 8 bases between. The chain's CDR3 is CASSVDGGTDTQYF. CDR3 DNA sequence: TGTGCCAGCAGCGTAGATGGCGGAACAGATACGCAGTATTTT. Complete variable domain (other parts from reference TRBV9 and TRBJ2-3): DSGVTQTPKHLITATGQRVTLRCSPRSGDLSVYWYQQSLDQGLQFLIQYYNGEERAKGNILERFSAQQFPDLHSELNLSSLELGDSALYFCASSVDGGTDTQYFGPGTRLTVL.

This sequence joins TRBV7-8 and TRBJ2-4; TRBD2 matches 8 bases. The CDR3 runs 14 residues. In germline, CDR1 is SGHVS, CDR2 FQNEAQ. The V and J ends lost 5 bases and 10 bases, in that order; junction bases with no gene match: 10. In nucleotides, the CDR3 is TGTGCCAGCAGCCTCGGACCCCGGGAGGGAATTCAGTACTTC. Translation: CASSLGPREGIQYF.

The chain recombines TRBV7-9 with TRBJ1-5; D is perhaps TRBD1 (5 bases). CDR1 is SEHNR, CDR2 FQNEAQ, per germline (reference sequence). This CDR3 comprises 11 residues. V lost 1 base and J 12 bases, leaving 7 bases between the germline ends. The CDR3 DNA reads as TGTGCCAGCAGCTTAGGGGGGGTCCAGCATTTT. Its translation: CASSLGGVQHF.

This sequence joins TRBV19 and TRBJ2-5; 8 positions agree with TRBD1. The germline V gene encodes CDR1 LNHDA and CDR2 SQIVND (reference sequence). CDR3 length equals 16 residues. Germline trimming cut 7 bases from V and 0 bases from J; bases unmatched to any gene: 10. CDR3 residues: CASTDTGTGYQETQYF. The DNA for the CDR3 is TGTGCCAGTACCGACACCGGGACAGGCTACCAAGAGACCCAGTACTTC.

The genes are TRBV19 and TRBJ1-1; D possibly corresponds to TRBD1 (6 bases). V lost 6 bases and J 8 bases, leaving 13 bases between the germline ends. This CDR3 has 12 residues. Germline CDR1 reads LNHDA; CDR2 reads SQIVND (reference sequence). CDR3 sequence: CASSRWGQEAFF. The CDR3 DNA follows: TGTGCCAGTAGCAGATGGGGGCAGGAAGCTTTCTTT.

This CDR3 is CASSDRQGFNSPLHF. The DNA for the CDR3 is TGTGCCAGCAGTGACCGACAGGGATTTAATTCACCCCTCCACTTT. The chain uses TRBV25-1 and TRBJ1-6; the match to TRBD1 covers 7 bases. Per germline, CDR1 MGHDK and CDR2 SYGVNS. This CDR3 comprises 15 residues. The V gene end was trimmed by 3 bases and the J gene end by 6 bases; junction bases not matched to a gene: 5.

V gene TRBV24-1 combines with J gene TRBJ2-3; possibly TRBD2 for D (5 bases). Germline V lookup: CDR1 KGHDR, CDR2 SFDVKD. The V end was cut by 2 bases, the J end by 1 base, with 6 bases between. The CDR3 spans 14 residues. This chain's CDR3 is CATSDSRGTDTQYF. CDR3 DNA sequence: TGTGCCACCAGTGATTCGAGGGGCACAGATACGCAGTATTTT.

As DNA, the CDR3 is TGTGCCAGCACCCGCCGGGAAGCCGGGGAGCTGTTTTTT. Translation gives CASTRREAGELFF. The chain employs TRBV6-5 and TRBJ2-2, with a tentative D call TRBD2 (5 bases). CDR3 length equals 13 residues. The V gene lost 7 bases and the J gene lost 6 bases, with 12 bases spanning the gap. Germline V lookup: CDR1 MNHEY, CDR2 SVGAGI.

This chain joins TRBV5-1 and TRBJ1-4; TRBD1 matches at 10 bases. The CDR3 is made up of 16 amino acids. The V segment lost 3 bases and the J segment 7 bases; nucleotides outside the gene matches: 9. CDR1 and CDR2 from the germline V gene are SGHRS and YFSETQ. The CDR3 DNA follows: TGCGCCAGCAGCTCTCGACAGGGGGCGTTTCGTGAAAAACTGTTTTTT. Protein: CASSSRQGAFREKLFF.

The chain employs TRBV27 and TRBJ2-7; 10 bases agree with TRBD1. Germline V CDR1 and CDR2: MNHEY, SMNVEV (reference sequence). CDR3 length: 16 amino acids. J was trimmed by 3 bases and V by 0 bases; bases with no gene match: 5. CDR3 region: CASSLSFGDRGYEQYF. The CDR3 DNA follows: TGTGCCAGCAGTTTATCGTTTGGGGACAGGGGCTACGAGCAGTACTTC.

This clone is a singleton in its sample. The chain is built from TRBV10-3 and TRBJ1-5; tentative D call: TRBD1 (5 bases). V gave up 6 bases and J gave up 6 bases, with 15 bases separating them. Germline-derived CDR1 and CDR2 are ENHRY and SYGVKD. The CDR3 contains 14 residues. Written as DNA, the CDR3 is TGTGCCATCAGGGCGGGGGAGGCGGGTCAGCCCCAGCATTTT. Translated, it gives CAIRAGEAGQPQHF.

This clone appeared a few times. This chain connects TRBV12-3 or TRBV12-4 to TRBJ1-1; D gene ambiguous. The CDR3 runs 13 residues. V shed 6 bases and J shed 1 base, with 9 bases lying between them. CDR3 nucleotides: TGTGCCAGCAGCGGAGTTCCGAACACTGAAGCTTTCTTT. Protein: CASSGVPNTEAFF.